Listed here are 26 T cell receptor beta chains from one sample, sequenced in a study of radiotherapy plus CTLA-4 blockade in lung cancer. TCRdb's copy holds only in-frame clones and misses some; the assay was immunoSEQ multiplex PCR. Of tens of thousands of clones listed, around nine tenths are singletons. Source: peripheral blood, taken from a patient treated with radiotherapy plus ipilimumab. These receptors were taken from a human donor with non-small cell lung cancer that progressed on radiotherapy plus ipilimumab.

The chain employs TRBV6-6 and TRBJ1-1; D gene unclear. Trimming stripped 6 bases from V and 7 bases from J, with 12 bases between. Germline CDR1 MNHNY, CDR2 SVGAGI (reference sequence). This CDR3 spans 12 amino acids. DNA of the CDR3: TGTGCCAGCAGGAAAACGTCTGGTGAAGCTTTCTTT. It yields the protein CASRKTSGEAFF.

This clone turned up a few times. This is likely an artifact of a read error, given a far larger clone one base away. The limits of the CDR3 on the DNA are not certain, so only TCRdb's listed CDR3 is given. The same CDR3 arises from other DNA sequences in this sample as well. The rearrangement uses TRBV5-2 and TRBJ2-7; whether TRBD1, the table's D call, matches the DNA was not checked. TRBV5-2 counts as a pseudogene. The CDR3 adds up to 15 amino acids, both ends counted. CDR3 loop: CASSFGQGASYEQYF.

The genes are TRBV19 and TRBJ1-5; D is ambiguous. The germline V gene has CDR1 LNHDA and CDR2 SQIVND (reference sequence). CDR3 size: 15 residues. V was trimmed by 1 base and J by 7 bases, leaving 14 bases between them. Here the CDR3 reads CASSIVIGPTQPQHF. CDR3 DNA: TGTGCCAGTAGTATAGTTATCGGGCCAACACAGCCCCAGCATTTT.

This clone came up a few times. The chain is built from TRBV5-4 and TRBJ1-5; D not resolved. V lost 1 base, J lost 10 bases, and 9 bases lay in between. CDR3 length: 12 residues. Germline lookup yields CDR1 SGHNT and CDR2 YYREEE (reference sequence). CDR3 sequence: CASSLPGSPQHF. CDR3 bases: TGTGCCAGCAGCTTGCCGGGCTCTCCCCAGCATTTT.

The V and J genes are TRBV5-1 and TRBJ1-6; D unclear. Per the germline V gene, CDR1 is SGHRS and CDR2 is YFSETQ. CDR3 length: 15 residues. The ends were cut back, 4 bases at V and 9 bases at J, with 17 bases in the middle. CDR3 protein: CASSPRPGDGSPLHF. As DNA, the CDR3 is TGCGCCAGCAGCCCCCGGCCTGGGGATGGTTCACCCCTCCACTTT.

The count of this clone is one. The chain recombines TRBV5-1 with TRBJ2-1; D is ambiguous. The ends were cut back, 3 bases at V and 3 bases at J, with 7 bases in the middle. Germline V gene data show CDR1 as SGHRS and CDR2 as YFSETQ. The length of the CDR3 is 13 residues. DNA of the CDR3: TGCGCCAGCAGCTGGAACAGCTACAATGAGCAGTTCTTC. It yields the protein CASSWNSYNEQFF.

The genes are TRBV6-5 and TRBJ1-5; D is perhaps TRBD1 (5 bases). V dropped 5 bases and J dropped 3 bases, with 14 bases sitting between them. Looked up from germline, CDR1 is MNHEY and CDR2 is SVGAGI. The CDR3 sequence is 15 residues long. This CDR3 reads CASSALGPFNQPQHF. The CDR3 bases are TGTGCCAGCAGTGCATTGGGACCCTTCAATCAGCCCCAGCATTTT.

This clone was counted a single time. The V call is TRBV9, the J call TRBJ2-1; TRBD2 matches 11 bases. J lost 8 bases, V lost 0 bases, and 4 bases had no gene match. Germline V gene lookup returns CDR1 SGDLS and CDR2 YYNGEE. CDR3 length: 15 amino acids. CDR3 region: CASSVASGGIDEQFF. As DNA, the CDR3 is TGTGCCAGCAGCGTAGCTAGCGGGGGGATCGATGAGCAGTTCTTC.

In DNA form, the CDR3 reads TGTGCCTGGATGAGCGGGGGATCTGCAGATACGCAGTATTTT. Residues: CAWMSGGSADTQYF. The J gene is TRBJ2-3, the V gene TRBV30, with 8 bases aligning to TRBD2. The length of the CDR3 is 14 residues. Losses at the gene ends were 4 bases for V and 4 bases for J; bases not matched to a gene: 7. Germline V gene data show CDR1 as GTSNPN and CDR2 as SVGIG (reference sequence).

The chain has TRBV10-3 and TRBJ1-1; 7 bases agree with TRBD1. Germline V gives CDR1 ENHRY, CDR2 SYGVKD. V gave up 6 bases and J gave up 4 bases; unmatched junction bases: 11. The CDR3 is made up of 15 amino acids. The CDR3 here is CAIRAEEGATTEAFF. CDR3 nucleotide sequence: TGTGCCATCAGGGCTGAGGAGGGGGCTACCACTGAAGCTTTCTTT.

The chain uses TRBV5-1 and TRBJ2-3; the D is unclear. Germline values: CDR1 SGHRS, CDR2 YFSETQ. V dropped 7 bases and J dropped 3 bases, with 15 bases sitting between them. This CDR3 has 14 amino acids. As DNA, the CDR3 is TGCGCCAGCTCCTCGGGTAAGGTAACAGATACGCAGTATTTT. This encodes CASSSGKVTDTQYF.

V and J are TRBV20-1 and TRBJ1-3; the D gene is possibly TRBD1 (6 bases). V lost 2 bases and J lost 9, with 8 bases in between. Germline values: CDR1 DFQATT, CDR2 SNEGSKA (reference sequence). The CDR3 consists of 11 residues. The CDR3 protein is CSARQGPTIYF. DNA for the CDR3: TGCAGTGCTAGACAGGGGCCCACCATATATTTT.

The CDR3 DNA follows: TGCGCCAGTCGGGAGGGCACTAACTATGGCTACACCTTC. This codes for CASREGTNYGYTF. V usage is TRBV5-1 and J usage is TRBJ1-2; D is undetermined. Trimming stripped 8 bases from V and 0 bases from J, with 11 bases between. The CDR3 spans 13 residues. Germline V lookup: CDR1 SGHRS, CDR2 YFSETQ. Based on the CDR3 plus reference TRBV5-1 and TRBJ1-2, the full variable domain is KAGVTQTPRYLIKTRGQQVTLSCSPISGHRSVSWYQQTPGQGLQFLFEYFSETQRNKGNFPGRFSGRQFSNSRSEMNVSTLELGDSALYLCASREGTNYGYTFGSGTRLTVV.

This rearrangement joins TRBV30 to TRBJ2-2; D perhaps matches TRBD1 (5 bases). Trimming left V 8 bases short and J 2 bases short, with 12 bases between. This CDR3 has 13 amino acids. Germline V gene sequence: CDR1 GTSNPN, CDR2 SVGIG (reference sequence). The CDR3 nucleotides are TGTGCCCATATAGGGGCAAACACCGGGGAGCTGTTTTTT. It encodes CAHIGANTGELFF. The full variable domain, with the rest looked up from reference TRBV30 and TRBJ2-2, is SQTIHQWPATLVQPVGSPLSLECTVEGTSNPNLYWYRQAAGRGLQLLFYSVGIGQISSEVPQNLSASRPQDRQFILSSKKLLLSDSGFYLCAHIGANTGELFFGEGSRLTVL.

The CDR3 here is CASKGWGWVADTQYF. The CDR3 nucleotides read TGTGCCAGCAAGGGGTGGGGGTGGGTTGCAGATACGCAGTATTTT. The V gene is TRBV27, the J gene TRBJ2-3, with D possibly called TRBD1 or TRBD2 (5 bases each). V was shortened by 7 bases and J by 4 bases, with 18 bases between the two germline ends. CDR1 and CDR2 (germline): MNHEY, SMNVEV (reference sequence). CDR3 length: 15 amino acids.

The chain carries TRBV19 and TRBJ2-7, with 10 bases identical to TRBD2. V was pared by 7 bases and J by 2 bases, with 8 bases of the junction left unmatched. Germline assignment: CDR1 LNHDA and CDR2 SQIVND (reference sequence). CDR3 length equals 15 residues. In DNA, the CDR3 is TGTGCCAGTAAACCCCAGCGGGAGGGCCCCTACGAGCAGTACTTC. Translating gives CASKPQREGPYEQYF.

The V call is TRBV5-6, the J call TRBJ2-5, with 8 bases fitting TRBD1. TRBJ2-7 explains the end of the DNA better; the J call may be wrong. The CDR3 spans 15 residues. The germline V gene encodes CDR1 SGHDT and CDR2 YYEEEE. In nucleotides, the CDR3 is TGTGCCAGCAGCCCCGGGACAGGTGGGACCTACGAGCAGTACTTC. It translates to CASSPGTGGTYEQYF.

J is TRBJ2-7 and V is TRBV21-1; TRBD2 is the table's D call and was not checked against the DNA. TRBV21-1 is annotated as a pseudogene. The CDR3 totals 10 residues. In nucleotides, the CDR3 is TGTGCCAGGAGTGTCTACGAGCAGTACTTC. Amino acids: CARSVYEQYF.

The chain links TRBV2 to TRBJ2-7, with D unclear. Germline V gene data show CDR1 as SNHLY and CDR2 as FYNNEI. Trimming removed 2 bases from V and 4 bases from J, with 3 bases in between. The CDR3 contains 11 residues. CDR3 in amino acids: CASSETYEQYF. CDR3 in DNA: TGTGCCAGCAGTGAAACTTACGAGCAGTACTTC.

The chain has TRBV29-1 and TRBJ2-7; D is perhaps TRBD1 (5 bases). Germline CDR1 SQVTM, CDR2 ANQGSEA. The CDR3 length is 12 residues. V lost 2 bases and J lost 5, with 10 bases in between. For the CDR3, the DNA is TGCAGCGTTGAACTTGTCAGGGACGAGCAGTACTTC. Its protein is CSVELVRDEQYF.

This rearrangement joins TRBV12-5 to TRBJ1-1, with 7 bases identical to TRBD1. V lost 7 bases and J lost 5; bases outside the gene matches: 10. This CDR3 is 14 amino acids long. Per the germline V gene, CDR1 is LGHNT and CDR2 is FRNRAP. CDR3 in DNA: TGTGCTAGTGCCCTAGACAGGGCTGGGACTGAAGCTTTCTTT. Translated: CASALDRAGTEAFF.

The chain carries TRBV19 and TRBJ1-4; no clear D. Looked up from germline, CDR1 is LNHDA and CDR2 is SQIVND (reference sequence). This CDR3 region has 15 residues. Trimming removed 7 bases at V and 0 bases at J, with 12 bases between. In DNA form, the CDR3 reads TGTGCCAGTACCGGAAGTCTCGCAACTAATGAAAAACTGTTTTTT. It yields the protein CASTGSLATNEKLFF. Together with reference TRBV19 and TRBJ1-4, the CDR3 gives the full variable domain: DGGITQSPKYLFRKEGQNVTLSCEQNLNHDAMYWYRQDPGQGLRLIYYSQIVNDFQKGDIAEGYSVSREKKESFPLTVTSAQKNPTAFYLCASTGSLATNEKLFFGSGTQLSVL.

To note about this clone: This specimen includes other DNA sequences encoding the same CDR3. V usage is TRBV5-1 and J usage is TRBJ2-1, with 9 bases fitting TRBD2. The length of the CDR3 is 16 residues. V lost 0 bases, J lost 4 bases, and 5 bases stayed unmatched. Germline V gene sequence: CDR1 SGHRS, CDR2 YFSETQ. In DNA, the CDR3 is TGCGCCAGCAGCTTGGGGGGAGCGGGGGGATACAATGAGCAGTTCTTC. Translating it yields CASSLGGAGGYNEQFF.

The chain is built from TRBV29-1 and TRBJ2-3, with 10 bases lining up with TRBD2. J gave up 0 bases and V 5 bases, and 2 bases lay outside the gene matches. Germline CDR1 is SQVTM and CDR2 is ANQGSEA. This CDR3 comprises 14 residues. The DNA for the CDR3 is TGCAGCGTTTTGACTAGCGGGAGCACAGATACGCAGTATTTT. Its protein is CSVLTSGSTDTQYF.

V usage is TRBV30 and J usage is TRBJ2-7; 13 bases agree with TRBD2. The CDR3 runs to 19 residues. Trimming removed 1 base from V and 6 bases from J; junction bases left unmatched: 18. The germline V gene has CDR1 GTSNPN and CDR2 SVGIG (reference sequence). The CDR3 loop is CAWSGIRTSGSQNLGEQYF. The CDR3 nucleotides read TGTGCCTGGAGTGGAATAAGGACTAGCGGGAGTCAAAATCTAGGCGAGCAGTACTTC.

The chain recombines TRBV4-3 with TRBJ2-3; TRBD2 matches at 11 bases. Germline CDR1 reads LGHNA; CDR2 reads YSLEER. The V segment lost 6 bases and the J segment 3 bases; nucleotides outside the gene matches: 8. This CDR3 has 16 residues. CDR3 sequence reads: CASSFYSGGATDTQYF. DNA of the CDR3: TGCGCCAGCAGTTTTTATAGCGGGGGGGCAACAGATACGCAGTATTTT.